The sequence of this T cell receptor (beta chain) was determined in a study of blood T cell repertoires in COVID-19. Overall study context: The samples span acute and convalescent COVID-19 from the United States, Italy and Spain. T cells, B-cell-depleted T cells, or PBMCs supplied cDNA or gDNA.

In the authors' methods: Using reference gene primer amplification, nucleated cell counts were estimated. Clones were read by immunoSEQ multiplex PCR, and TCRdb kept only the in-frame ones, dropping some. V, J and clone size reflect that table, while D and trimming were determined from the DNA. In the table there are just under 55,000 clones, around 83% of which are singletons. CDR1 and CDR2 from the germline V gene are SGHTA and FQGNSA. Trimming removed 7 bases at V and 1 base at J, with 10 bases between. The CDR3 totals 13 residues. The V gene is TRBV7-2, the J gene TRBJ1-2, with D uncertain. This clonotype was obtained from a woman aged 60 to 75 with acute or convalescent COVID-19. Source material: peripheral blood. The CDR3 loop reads CASTQQFNYGYTF. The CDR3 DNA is TGTGCCAGCACCCAACAGTTTAACTATGGCTACACCTTC.